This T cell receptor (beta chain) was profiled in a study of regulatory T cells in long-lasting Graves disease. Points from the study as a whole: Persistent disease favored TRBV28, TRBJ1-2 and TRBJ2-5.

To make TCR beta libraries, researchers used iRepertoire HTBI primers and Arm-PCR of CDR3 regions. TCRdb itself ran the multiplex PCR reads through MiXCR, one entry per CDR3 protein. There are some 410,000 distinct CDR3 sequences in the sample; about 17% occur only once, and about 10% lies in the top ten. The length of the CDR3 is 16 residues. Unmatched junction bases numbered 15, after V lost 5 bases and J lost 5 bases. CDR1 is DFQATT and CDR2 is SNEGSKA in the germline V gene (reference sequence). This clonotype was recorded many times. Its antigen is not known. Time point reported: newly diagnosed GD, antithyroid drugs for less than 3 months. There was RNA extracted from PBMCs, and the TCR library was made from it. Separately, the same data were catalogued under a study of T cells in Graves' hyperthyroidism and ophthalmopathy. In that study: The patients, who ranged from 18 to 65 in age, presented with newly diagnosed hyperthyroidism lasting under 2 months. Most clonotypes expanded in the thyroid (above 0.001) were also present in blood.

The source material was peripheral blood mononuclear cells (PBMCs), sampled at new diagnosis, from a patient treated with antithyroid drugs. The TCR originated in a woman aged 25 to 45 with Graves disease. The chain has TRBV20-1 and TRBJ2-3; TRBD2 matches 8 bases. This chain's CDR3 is CSAHPTSREGGDTQYF. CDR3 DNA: TGCAGTGCTCACCCGACGTCTCGGGAGGGTGGAGATACGCAGTATTTT.